The next 9 T cell receptor beta chains were all read from a single sample in a study of CD4 T cells in relation to SARS-CoV-2 and coronaviruses. The unexposed donors gave CD4+ T cells in about 2011-2019, prior to COVID-19. Libraries were prepared by immunoSEQ multiplex PCR; TCRdb keeps only in-frame clonotypes and omits some of them. The sample includes around 56,000 clones, roughly 85% of them seen just once. Sequenced: memory CD4+ T cells from PBMCs. These receptors were obtained from a human donor in good health.

The chain has TRBV5-4 and TRBJ2-3, with 9 bases that match TRBD1. The germline V gene encodes CDR1 SGHNT and CDR2 YYREEE (reference sequence). The CDR3 runs 15 residues. V lost 2 bases, J lost 4 bases, and 5 bases stayed unmatched. CDR3 residues: CASSFRQGEADTQYF. CDR3 bases: TGTGCCAGCAGCTTCAGACAGGGGGAAGCAGATACGCAGTATTTT.

This chain uses TRBV5-1 with TRBJ1-4; possibly TRBD1 for D (5 bases). Trimming left V 2 bases short and J 5 bases short, with 13 bases between. The CDR3 runs 15 residues. Germline V CDR1 and CDR2: SGHRS, YFSETQ. The CDR3 coding sequence is TGCGCCAGCAGCTTTAGCTTGGGGGTAAATGAAAAACTGTTTTTT. Translated, it gives CASSFSLGVNEKLFF.

V usage is TRBV5-1 and J usage is TRBJ2-7; 9 bases agree with TRBD1. CDR1 and CDR2 from the germline V gene are SGHRS and YFSETQ. This CDR3 is 15 amino acids long. The junction had 8 bases not matched to a gene; V was cut back by 3 bases and J by 4 bases. In nucleotides, the CDR3 is TGCGCCAGCAGCTCGACACCGGGACAGGGATACGAGCAGTACTTC. Translation gives CASSSTPGQGYEQYF.

The chain couples TRBV6-6 to TRBJ2-2, with D maybe TRBD2 (5 bases). This CDR3 comprises 14 residues. Germline CDR1 and CDR2: MNHNY and SVGAGI (reference sequence). The germline V and J ends were trimmed by 7 bases and 3 bases, with 12 bases remaining between them. CDR3 bases: TGTGCCAGCAAGGCTAGCATCGACACCGGGGAGCTGTTTTTT. It yields the protein CASKASIDTGELFF.

For this clone: Other DNA sequences from this sample encode an identical CDR3 as well. The chain is built from TRBV18 and TRBJ2-1; D remains ambiguous. The CDR3 contains 14 residues. The V end was cut by 0 bases, the J end by 3 bases, with 6 bases between. Per germline, CDR1 KGHSH and CDR2 LQKENI. The chain's CDR3 is CASSPPSGYNEQFF. In nucleotides, the CDR3 is TGTGCCAGCTCACCACCGTCTGGCTACAATGAGCAGTTCTTC.

The count of this clone is one. CDR3 sequence (DNA): TGTGCCAGCAGAGTCGCCCTAGCGGGGGGGGGCACAGATACGCAGTATTTT. This translates into CASRVALAGGGTDTQYF. The chain recombines TRBV28 with TRBJ2-3; TRBD2 aligns across 12 bases. Germline CDR1 MDHEN, CDR2 SYDVKM. The CDR3 has 17 amino acids. J was trimmed by 1 base and V by 6 bases; bases with no gene match: 8.

The chain uses TRBV2 and TRBJ2-5; no firm D call. Germline lookup yields CDR1 SNHLY and CDR2 FYNNEI. The CDR3 totals 12 residues. Trimming stripped 9 bases from V and 5 bases from J, with 13 bases between. The CDR3 DNA reads TGTGCCAGTAGAGGACCCGTCGAGACCCAGTACTTC. It translates to CASRGPVETQYF.

V usage is TRBV5-1 and J usage is TRBJ2-1, with a weak D call TRBD1 (5 bases). Trimming stripped 1 base from V and 0 bases from J, with 11 bases between. CDR3 length equals 16 residues. Germline CDR1 is SGHRS and CDR2 is YFSETQ. The CDR3 loop is CASSLNRRSSYNEQFF. DNA for the CDR3: TGCGCCAGCAGCTTGAACAGGCGGAGCTCCTACAATGAGCAGTTCTTC.

This clone has only one observation. The chain combines TRBV6-5 with TRBJ2-7; D ambiguous. The CDR3 sequence is 13 residues long. Trimming left V 7 bases short and J 0 bases short, with 10 bases between. Germline V lookup: CDR1 MNHEY, CDR2 SVGAGI. The CDR3 protein is CASIGSDSYEQYF. The CDR3 coding sequence is TGTGCCAGCATTGGGTCAGACTCCTACGAGCAGTACTTC.